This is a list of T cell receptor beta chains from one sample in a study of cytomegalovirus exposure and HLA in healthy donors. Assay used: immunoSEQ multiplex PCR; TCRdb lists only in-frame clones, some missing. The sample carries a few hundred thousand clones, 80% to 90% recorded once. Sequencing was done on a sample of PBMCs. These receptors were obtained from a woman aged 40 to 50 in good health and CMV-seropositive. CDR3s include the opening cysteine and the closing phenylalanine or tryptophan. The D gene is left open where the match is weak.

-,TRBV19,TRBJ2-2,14,CASSIIGGAGELFF
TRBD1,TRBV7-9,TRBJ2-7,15,CASSSTGAPAYEQYF
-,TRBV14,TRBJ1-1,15,CASSPLGGELTEAFF
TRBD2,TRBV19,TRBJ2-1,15,CASRLGREFFNEQFF
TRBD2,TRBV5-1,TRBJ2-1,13,CASSFSSGKESLF
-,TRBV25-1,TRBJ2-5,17,CASSEVGGSQGGRTQYF
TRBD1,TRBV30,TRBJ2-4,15,CAWSVQGGLGNIQYF
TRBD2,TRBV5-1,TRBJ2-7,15,CASSPGWREGYEQYF
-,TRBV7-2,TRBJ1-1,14,CASSLVGGITEAFF
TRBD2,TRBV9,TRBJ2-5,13,CASTGREGETQYF
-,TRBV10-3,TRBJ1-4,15,CAISENGAPGEKLFF
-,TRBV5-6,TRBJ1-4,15,CASSLGRGINEKLFF
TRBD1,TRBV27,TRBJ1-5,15,CASSFRGTGNQPQHF
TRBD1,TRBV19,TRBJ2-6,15,CASIGQGSGANVLTF
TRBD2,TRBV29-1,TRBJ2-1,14,CSAGDPAGVHEQFF
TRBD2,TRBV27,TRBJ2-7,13,CASGPPGGYEQYF
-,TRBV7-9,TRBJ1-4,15,CASSYPGGSDEKLFF
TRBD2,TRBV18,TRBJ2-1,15,CASSPTSGTYNEQFF
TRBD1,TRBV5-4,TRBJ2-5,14,CASSMTGSQETQYF
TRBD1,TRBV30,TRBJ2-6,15,CARKKTGSGANVLTF
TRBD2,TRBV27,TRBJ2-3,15,CASTRTSGHTDTQYF
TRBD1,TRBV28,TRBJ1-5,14,CASSGTAINQPQHF
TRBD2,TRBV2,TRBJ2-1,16,CASTTGRREGLREQFF
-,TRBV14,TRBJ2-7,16,CASSQGGFLGISEQYF
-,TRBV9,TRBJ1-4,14,CASSPSTRGEKLFF
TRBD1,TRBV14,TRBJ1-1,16,CASSQVGRQGVAKAFF
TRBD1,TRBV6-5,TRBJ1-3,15,CASSRTRGLGNTIYF
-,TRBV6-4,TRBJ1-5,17,CASCGLNKKNSNQPQHF
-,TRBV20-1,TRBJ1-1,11,CSARGGDEAFF
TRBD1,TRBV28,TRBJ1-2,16,CASSLLQGTANYGYTF
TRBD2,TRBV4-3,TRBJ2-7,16,CASSQDLSSGSYEQYF
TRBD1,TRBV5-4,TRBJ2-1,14,CASSQSTGSNEQFF
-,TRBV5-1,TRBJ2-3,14,CASSWTTATDTQYF
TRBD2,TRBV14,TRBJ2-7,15,CASSPELAGYYEQYF
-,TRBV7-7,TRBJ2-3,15,CASSPNGYPTDTQYF
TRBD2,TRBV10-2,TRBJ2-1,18,CASKSWGGRVRVSDEQFF
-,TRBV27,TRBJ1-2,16,CASSLVSSGGSGGYTF
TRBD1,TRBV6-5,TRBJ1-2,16,CASSYERTGTRHGYTF
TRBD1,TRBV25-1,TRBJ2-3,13,CASMRTGGRTQYF
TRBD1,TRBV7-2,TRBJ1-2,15,CASSLEGTGSYGYTF
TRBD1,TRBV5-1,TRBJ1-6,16,CASSLVSGTGGTPLHF
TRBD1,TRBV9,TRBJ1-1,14,CASSAGQGDTEAFF
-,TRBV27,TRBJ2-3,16,CASKGGTEGSTDTQYF
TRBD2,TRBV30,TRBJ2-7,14,CAWSSLAGAYEQYF
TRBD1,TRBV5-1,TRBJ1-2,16,CASSLAWGTGNFGYTF
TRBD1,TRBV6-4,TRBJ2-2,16,CASSPKDRTNTGELFF
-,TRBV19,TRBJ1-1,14,CASSNRVWDTEAFF
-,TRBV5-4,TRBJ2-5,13,CASSLQGGETQYF
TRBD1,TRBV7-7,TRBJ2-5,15,CASSFGDRGQETQYF